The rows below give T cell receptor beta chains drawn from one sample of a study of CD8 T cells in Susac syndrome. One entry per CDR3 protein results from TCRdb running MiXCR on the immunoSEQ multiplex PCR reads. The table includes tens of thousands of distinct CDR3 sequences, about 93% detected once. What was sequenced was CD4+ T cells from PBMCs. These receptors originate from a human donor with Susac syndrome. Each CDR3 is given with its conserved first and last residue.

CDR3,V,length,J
CASSPNPSPAGGNTIYF,TRBV3-1,17,TRBJ1-3
CASSEFLASDEQYF,TRBV2,14,TRBJ2-7
CASSQDLRGTEGTEAFF,TRBV3-1,17,TRBJ1-1
CASSQVLAGGPDTQYF,TRBV4-1,16,TRBJ2-3
CAWGITGELFF,TRBV30,11,TRBJ2-2
CASSLRDSPGANVLTF,TRBV18,16,TRBJ2-6
CASSVNAGNTIYF,TRBV9,13,TRBJ1-3
CAWSAGTAYTGELFF,TRBV30,15,TRBJ2-2
CSARALTLHF,TRBV20-1,10,TRBJ1-6
CASSFPGLAGGDEQFF,TRBV5-6,16,TRBJ2-1
CASSPLGGQPQHF,TRBV2,13,TRBJ1-5
CASSLARTGFYEQYF,TRBV7-2,15,TRBJ2-7
CASSQRTGQETQYF,TRBV28,14,TRBJ2-5
CASSQETGAQTQYF,TRBV3-1,14,TRBJ2-5
CASSAIAGATYEQYF,TRBV6-1,15,TRBJ2-7